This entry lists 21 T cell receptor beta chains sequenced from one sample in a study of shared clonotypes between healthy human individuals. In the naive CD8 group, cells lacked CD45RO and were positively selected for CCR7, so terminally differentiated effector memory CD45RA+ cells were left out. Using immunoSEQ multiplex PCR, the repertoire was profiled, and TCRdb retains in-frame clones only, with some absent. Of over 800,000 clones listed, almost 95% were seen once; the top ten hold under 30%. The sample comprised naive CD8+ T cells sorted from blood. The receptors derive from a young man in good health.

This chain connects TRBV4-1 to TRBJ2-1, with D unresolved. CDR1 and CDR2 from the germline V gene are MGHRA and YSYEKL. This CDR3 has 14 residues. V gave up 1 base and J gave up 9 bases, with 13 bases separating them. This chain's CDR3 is CASSQVVQTGEQFF. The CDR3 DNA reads TGCGCCAGCAGCCAAGTGGTACAGACGGGTGAGCAGTTCTTC.

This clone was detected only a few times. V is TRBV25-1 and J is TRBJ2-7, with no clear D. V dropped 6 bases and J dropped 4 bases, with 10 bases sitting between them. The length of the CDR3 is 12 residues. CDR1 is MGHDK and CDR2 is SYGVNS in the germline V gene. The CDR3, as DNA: TGTGCCAGCAGGCCTCGGGCGTACGAGCAGTACTTC. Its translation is CASRPRAYEQYF.

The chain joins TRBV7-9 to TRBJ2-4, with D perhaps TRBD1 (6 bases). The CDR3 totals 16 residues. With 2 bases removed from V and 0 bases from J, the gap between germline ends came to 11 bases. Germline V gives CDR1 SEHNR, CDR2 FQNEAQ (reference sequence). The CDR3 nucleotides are TGTGCCAGCAGCTTACCTCCAGGGGTAGCCAAAAACATTCAGTACTTC. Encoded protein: CASSLPPGVAKNIQYF.

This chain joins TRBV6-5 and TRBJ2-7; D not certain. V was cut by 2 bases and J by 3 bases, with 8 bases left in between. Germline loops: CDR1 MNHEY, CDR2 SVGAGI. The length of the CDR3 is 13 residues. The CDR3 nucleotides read TGTGCCAGCAGTTACAATAGTGTCTACGAGCAGTACTTC. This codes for CASSYNSVYEQYF.

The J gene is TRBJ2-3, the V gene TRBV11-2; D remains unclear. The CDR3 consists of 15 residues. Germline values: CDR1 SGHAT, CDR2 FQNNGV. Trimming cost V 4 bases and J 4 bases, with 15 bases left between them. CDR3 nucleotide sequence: TGTGCCAGCAGCTCCCTCTGGACCGCATCAGATACGCAGTATTTT. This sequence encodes CASSSLWTASDTQYF.

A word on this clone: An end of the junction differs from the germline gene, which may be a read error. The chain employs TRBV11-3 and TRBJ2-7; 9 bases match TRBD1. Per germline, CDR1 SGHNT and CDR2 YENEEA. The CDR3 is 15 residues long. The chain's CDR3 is CASSLDPGTGYEQYF. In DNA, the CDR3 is TGTGCCAGCAGCCTAGATCCAGGGACAGGGTACGAGCAGTACTTC.

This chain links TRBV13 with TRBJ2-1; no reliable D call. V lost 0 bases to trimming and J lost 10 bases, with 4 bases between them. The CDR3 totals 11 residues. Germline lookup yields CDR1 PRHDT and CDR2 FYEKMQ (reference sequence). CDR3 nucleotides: TGTGCCAGCAGCTTAGGAGGGGAGCAGTTCTTC. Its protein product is CASSLGGEQFF. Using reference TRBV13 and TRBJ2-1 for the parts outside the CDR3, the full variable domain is AAGVIQSPRHLIKEKRETATLKCYPIPRHDTVYWYQQGPGQDPQFLISFYEKMQSDKGSIPDRFSAQQFSDYHSELNMSSLELGDSALYFCASSLGGEQFFGPGTRLTVL.

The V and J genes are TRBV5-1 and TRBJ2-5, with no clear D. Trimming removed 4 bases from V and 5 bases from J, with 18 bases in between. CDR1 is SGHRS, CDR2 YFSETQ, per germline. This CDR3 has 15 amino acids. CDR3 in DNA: TGCGCCAGCAGCCCAAGAGGCCCTAGTGGGGAGACCCAGTACTTC. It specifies CASSPRGPSGETQYF.

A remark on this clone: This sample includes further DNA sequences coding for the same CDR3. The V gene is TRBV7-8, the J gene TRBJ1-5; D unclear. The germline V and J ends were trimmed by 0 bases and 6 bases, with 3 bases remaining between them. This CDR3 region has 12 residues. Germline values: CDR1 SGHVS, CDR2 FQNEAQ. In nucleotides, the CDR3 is TGTGCCAGCAGCTTAGCCGGTCAGCCCCAGCATTTT. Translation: CASSLAGQPQHF.

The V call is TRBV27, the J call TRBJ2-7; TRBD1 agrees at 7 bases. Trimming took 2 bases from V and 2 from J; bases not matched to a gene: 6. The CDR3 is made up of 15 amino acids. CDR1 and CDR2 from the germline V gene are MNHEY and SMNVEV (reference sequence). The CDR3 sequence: CASSLMVGQPYEQYF. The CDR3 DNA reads TGTGCCAGCAGTTTAATGGTGGGACAGCCCTACGAGCAGTACTTC.

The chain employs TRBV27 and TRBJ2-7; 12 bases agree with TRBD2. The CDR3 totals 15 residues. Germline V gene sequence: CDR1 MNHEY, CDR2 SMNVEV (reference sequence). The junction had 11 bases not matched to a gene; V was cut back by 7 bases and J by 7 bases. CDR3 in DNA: TGTGCCAGCATGGGGAAACTAGCGGGAGGAGGAGAGCAGTACTTC. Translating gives CASMGKLAGGGEQYF.

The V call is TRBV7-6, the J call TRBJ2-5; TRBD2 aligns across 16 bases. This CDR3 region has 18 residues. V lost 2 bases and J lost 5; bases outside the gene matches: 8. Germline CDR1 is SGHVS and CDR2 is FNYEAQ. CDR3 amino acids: CASSLQGTSGRVRETQYF. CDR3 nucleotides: TGTGCCAGCAGCTTACAGGGGACTAGCGGGAGGGTCAGGGAGACCCAGTACTTC.

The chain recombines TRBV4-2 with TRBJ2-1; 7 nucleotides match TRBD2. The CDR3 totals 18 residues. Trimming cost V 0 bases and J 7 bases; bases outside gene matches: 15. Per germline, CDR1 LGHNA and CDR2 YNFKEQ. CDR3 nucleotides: TGTGCCAGCAGCCAAGATACTACGCTAGCGGAAGACGGGAATGAGCAGTTCTTC. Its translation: CASSQDTTLAEDGNEQFF.

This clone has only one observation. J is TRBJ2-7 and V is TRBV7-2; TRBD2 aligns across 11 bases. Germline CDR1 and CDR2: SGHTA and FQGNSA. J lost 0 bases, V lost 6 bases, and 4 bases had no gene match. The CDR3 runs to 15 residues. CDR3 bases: TGTGCCAGCAGACGTACTAGCGGGAGCTCCTACGAGCAGTACTTC. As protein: CASRRTSGSSYEQYF.

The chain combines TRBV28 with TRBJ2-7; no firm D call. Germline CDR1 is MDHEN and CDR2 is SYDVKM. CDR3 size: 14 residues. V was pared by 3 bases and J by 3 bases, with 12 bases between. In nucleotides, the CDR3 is TGTGCCAGCAGTTTCGACAAGACTTACTACGAGCAGTACTTC. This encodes CASSFDKTYYEQYF.

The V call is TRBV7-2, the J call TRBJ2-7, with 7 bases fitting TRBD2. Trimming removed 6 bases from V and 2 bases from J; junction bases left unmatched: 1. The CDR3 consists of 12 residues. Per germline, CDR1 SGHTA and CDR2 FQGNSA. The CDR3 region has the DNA TGTGCCAGCAGTGGGACTACCTACGAGCAGTACTTC. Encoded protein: CASSGTTYEQYF.

CDR3 loop: CASTPTSGSSEQYF. CDR3 sequence (DNA): TGTGCCAGCACCCCGACTAGCGGGAGTTCGGAGCAGTACTTC. The chain uses TRBV27 and TRBJ2-7; 12 positions match TRBD2. There are 14 residues in the CDR3. V lost 7 bases and J lost 7; bases outside the gene matches: 8. Germline lookup yields CDR1 MNHEY and CDR2 SMNVEV (reference sequence).

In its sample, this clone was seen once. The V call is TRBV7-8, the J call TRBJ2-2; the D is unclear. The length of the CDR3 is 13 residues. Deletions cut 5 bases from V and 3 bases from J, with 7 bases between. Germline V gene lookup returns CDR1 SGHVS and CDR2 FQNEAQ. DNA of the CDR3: TGTGCCAGCAGCGAACGGTACACCGGGGAGCTGTTTTTT. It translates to CASSERYTGELFF.

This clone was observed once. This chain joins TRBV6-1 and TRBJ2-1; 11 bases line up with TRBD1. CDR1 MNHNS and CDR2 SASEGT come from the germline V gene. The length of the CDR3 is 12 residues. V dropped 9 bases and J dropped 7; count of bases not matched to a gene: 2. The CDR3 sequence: CASRDRGNEQFF. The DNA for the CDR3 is TGTGCCAGTCGGGACAGGGGGAATGAGCAGTTCTTC.

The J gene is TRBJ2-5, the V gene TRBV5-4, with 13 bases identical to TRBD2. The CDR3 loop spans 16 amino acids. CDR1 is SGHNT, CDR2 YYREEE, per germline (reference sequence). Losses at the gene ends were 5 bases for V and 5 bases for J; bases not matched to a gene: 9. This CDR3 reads CASRNSTSGRRETQYF. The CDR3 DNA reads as TGTGCCAGCAGAAACTCGACTAGCGGGAGGCGGGAGACCCAGTACTTC.

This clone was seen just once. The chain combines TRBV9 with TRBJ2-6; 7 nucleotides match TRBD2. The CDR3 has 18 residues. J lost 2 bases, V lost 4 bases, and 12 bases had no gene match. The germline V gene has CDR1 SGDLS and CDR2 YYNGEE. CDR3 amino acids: CASSSPSGPTAGANVLTF. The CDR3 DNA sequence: TGTGCCAGCAGCTCTCCTAGCGGTCCAACCGCTGGGGCCAACGTCCTGACTTTC.